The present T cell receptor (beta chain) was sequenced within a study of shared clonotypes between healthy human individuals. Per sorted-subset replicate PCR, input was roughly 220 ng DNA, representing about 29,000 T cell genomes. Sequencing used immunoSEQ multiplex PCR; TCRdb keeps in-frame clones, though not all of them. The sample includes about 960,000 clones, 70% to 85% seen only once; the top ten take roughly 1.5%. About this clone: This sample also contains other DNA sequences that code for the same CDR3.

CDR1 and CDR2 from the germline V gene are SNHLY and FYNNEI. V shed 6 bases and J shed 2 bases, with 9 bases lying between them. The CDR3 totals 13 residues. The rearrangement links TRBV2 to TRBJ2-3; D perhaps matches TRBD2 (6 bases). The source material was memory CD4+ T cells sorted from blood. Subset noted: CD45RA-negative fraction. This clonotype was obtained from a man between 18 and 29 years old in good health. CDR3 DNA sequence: TGTGCCAGCAGGCGACTAGTCACAGATACGCAGTATTTT. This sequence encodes CASRRLVTDTQYF.